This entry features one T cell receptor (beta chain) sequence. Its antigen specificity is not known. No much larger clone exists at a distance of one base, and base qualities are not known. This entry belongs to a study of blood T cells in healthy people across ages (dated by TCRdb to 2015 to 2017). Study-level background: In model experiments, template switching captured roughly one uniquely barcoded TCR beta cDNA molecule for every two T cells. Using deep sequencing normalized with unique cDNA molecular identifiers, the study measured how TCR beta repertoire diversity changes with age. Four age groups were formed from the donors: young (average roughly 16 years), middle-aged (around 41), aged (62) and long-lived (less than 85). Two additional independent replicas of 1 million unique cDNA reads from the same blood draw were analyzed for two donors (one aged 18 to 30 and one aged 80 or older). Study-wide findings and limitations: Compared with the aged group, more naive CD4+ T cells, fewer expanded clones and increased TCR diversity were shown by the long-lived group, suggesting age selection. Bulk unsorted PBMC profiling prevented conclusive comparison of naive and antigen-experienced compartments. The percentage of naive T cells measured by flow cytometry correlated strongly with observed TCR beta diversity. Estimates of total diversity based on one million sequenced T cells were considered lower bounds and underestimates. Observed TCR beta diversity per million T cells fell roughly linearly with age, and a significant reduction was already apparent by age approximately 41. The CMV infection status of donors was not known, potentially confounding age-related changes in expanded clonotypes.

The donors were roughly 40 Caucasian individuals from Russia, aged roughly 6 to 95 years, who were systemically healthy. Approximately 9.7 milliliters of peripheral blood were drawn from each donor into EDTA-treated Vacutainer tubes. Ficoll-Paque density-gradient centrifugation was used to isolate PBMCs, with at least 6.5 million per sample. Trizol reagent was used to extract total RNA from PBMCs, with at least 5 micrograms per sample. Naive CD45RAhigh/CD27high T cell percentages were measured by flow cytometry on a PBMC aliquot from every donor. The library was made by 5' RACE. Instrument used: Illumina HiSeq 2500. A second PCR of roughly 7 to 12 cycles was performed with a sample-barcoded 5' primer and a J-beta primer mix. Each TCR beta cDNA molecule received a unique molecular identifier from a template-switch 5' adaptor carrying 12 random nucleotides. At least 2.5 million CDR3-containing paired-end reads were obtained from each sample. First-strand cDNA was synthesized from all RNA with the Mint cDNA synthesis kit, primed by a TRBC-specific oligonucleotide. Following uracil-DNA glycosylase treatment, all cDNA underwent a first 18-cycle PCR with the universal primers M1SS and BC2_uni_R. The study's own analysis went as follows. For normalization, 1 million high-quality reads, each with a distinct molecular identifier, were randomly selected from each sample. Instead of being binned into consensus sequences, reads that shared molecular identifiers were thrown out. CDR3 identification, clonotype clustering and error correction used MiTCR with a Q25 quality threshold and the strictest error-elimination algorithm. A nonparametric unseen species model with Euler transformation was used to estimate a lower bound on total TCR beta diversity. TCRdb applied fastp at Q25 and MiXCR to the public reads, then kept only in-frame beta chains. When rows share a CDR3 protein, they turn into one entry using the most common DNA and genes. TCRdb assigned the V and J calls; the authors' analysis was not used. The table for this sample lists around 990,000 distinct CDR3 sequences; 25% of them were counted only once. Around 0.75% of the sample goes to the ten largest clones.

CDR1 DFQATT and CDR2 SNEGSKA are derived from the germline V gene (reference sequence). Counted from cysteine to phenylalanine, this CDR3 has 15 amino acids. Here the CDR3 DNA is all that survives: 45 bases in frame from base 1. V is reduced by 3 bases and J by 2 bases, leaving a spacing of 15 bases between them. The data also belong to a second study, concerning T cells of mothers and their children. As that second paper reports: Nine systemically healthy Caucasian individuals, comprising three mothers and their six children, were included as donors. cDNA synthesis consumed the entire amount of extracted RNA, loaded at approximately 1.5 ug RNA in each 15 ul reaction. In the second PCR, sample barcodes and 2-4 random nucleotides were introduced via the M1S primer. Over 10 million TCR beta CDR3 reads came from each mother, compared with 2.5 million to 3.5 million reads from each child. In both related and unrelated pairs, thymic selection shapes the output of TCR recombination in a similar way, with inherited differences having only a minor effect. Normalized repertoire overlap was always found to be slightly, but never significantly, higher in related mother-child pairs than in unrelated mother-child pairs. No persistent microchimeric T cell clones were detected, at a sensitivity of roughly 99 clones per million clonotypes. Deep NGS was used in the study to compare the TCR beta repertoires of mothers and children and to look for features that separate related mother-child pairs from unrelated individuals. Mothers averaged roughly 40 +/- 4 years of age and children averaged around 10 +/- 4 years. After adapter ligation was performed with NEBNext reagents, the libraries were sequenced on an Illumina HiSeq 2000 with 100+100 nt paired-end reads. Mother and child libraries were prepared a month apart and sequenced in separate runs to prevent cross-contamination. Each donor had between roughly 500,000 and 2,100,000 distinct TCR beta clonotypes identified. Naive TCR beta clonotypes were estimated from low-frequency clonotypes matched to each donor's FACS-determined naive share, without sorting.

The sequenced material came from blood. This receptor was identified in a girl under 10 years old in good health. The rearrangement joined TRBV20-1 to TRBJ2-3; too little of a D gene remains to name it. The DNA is TGCAGTGCTAGCTCGGCGGAAAAAAACACAGATACGCAGTATTTT. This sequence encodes CSASSAEKNTDTQYF.